The source of this TCR beta chain is a study of T-cell reconstitution after alpha-beta-depleted transplantation in children. Study-level points and caveats: One year post-transplant, T-cell counts and diversity were largely derived from T cells produced anew. TCRbeta diversity was high at day 60 in some patients (a result of surviving recipient T cells and thymic progenitors). Several hundred graft clones that had expanded were reportedly the source of alpha-beta T cells about two months after transplant.

TCRbeta library preparation incorporated unique molecular identifiers. TCRdb independently ran MiXCR on the PCR reads; one entry per CDR3 protein. The table has about 250,000 distinct CDR3 sequences, roughly a quarter seen once. This clonotype was picked up a small number of times. Its antigen is still unknown. This CDR3 region has 14 residues. V shed 2 bases, J shed 4 bases, and the junction held 4 bases outside the gene matches. The chain carries TRBV12-3 or TRBV12-4 and TRBJ1-1, with 7 positions matching TRBD1. The sequencing used PBMCs, mostly from graft donor cells, collected 360 days after TCRalphabeta/CD19-depleted stem cell transplant. This clonotype was sampled from a female patient aged 2-9 years who had a stem cell transplant for congenital amegakaryocytic thrombocytopenia, so the T cells may come from the graft donor. The CDR3 spells CASSLHRGGTEAFF. As DNA, the CDR3 is TGTGCCAGCAGTTTACACAGGGGAGGCACTGAAGCTTTCTTT.